The next 21 T cell receptor beta chains were all read from a single sample in a study of T cell changes during pregnancy in multiple sclerosis. The repertoire was sequenced with immunoSEQ multiplex PCR; TCRdb's copy has only in-frame clones and lacks some. In the table there are 40,000 to 55,000 clones, about 90% of which are singletons. Source: peripheral blood, taken in the first trimester of pregnancy. The receptor source for this set is a female donor in good health, enrolled as a control in a pregnancy study.

The chain uses TRBV30 and TRBJ2-1; 16 nucleotides align to TRBD2. V lost 7 bases, J lost 9 bases, and 9 bases stayed unmatched. Germline V gives CDR1 GTSNPN, CDR2 SVGIG (reference sequence). The CDR3 spans 15 residues. Written as DNA, the CDR3 is TGTGCCTCTTTGGGACTAGCGGGAGGGCGAGGTGAGCAGTTCTTC. Translating gives CASLGLAGGRGEQFF.

This chain connects TRBV6-5 to TRBJ2-7; 8 bases agree with TRBD2. V dropped 2 bases and J dropped 3; count of bases not matched to a gene: 6. This CDR3 has 15 residues. CDR1 and CDR2 (germline): MNHEY, SVGAGI. The CDR3 DNA sequence: TGTGCCAGCAGTTACGGAGCGGGGGCTTACTACGAGCAGTACTTC. Residues: CASSYGAGAYYEQYF.

This clone was detected once. The CDR3 sequence: CASSPNYVVQPQHF. The CDR3 region has the DNA TGTGCCAGCAGTCCTAACTACGTGGTTCAGCCCCAGCATTTT. This chain uses TRBV27 with TRBJ1-5; D unclear. V was shortened by 5 bases and J by 6 bases, with 14 bases between the two germline ends. The length of the CDR3 is 14 residues. Germline V gene sequence: CDR1 MNHEY, CDR2 SMNVEV (reference sequence).

J is TRBJ2-3 and V is TRBV11-2; D not resolved. Germline CDR1 is SGHAT and CDR2 is FQNNGV. The CDR3 has 12 amino acids. V was trimmed by 5 bases and J by 6 bases, leaving 9 bases between them. The CDR3 is CASSPTRDTQYF. CDR3 in DNA: TGTGCCAGCAGCCCTACCAGGGATACGCAGTATTTT.

This chain uses TRBV4-3 with TRBJ2-1, with TRBD2 matching 7 bases. The CDR3 totals 14 residues. With V trimmed by 4 bases and J by 6 bases, 6 bases remained unmatched. Germline CDR1 and CDR2: LGHNA and YSLEER. The CDR3 DNA sequence: TGCGCCAGCAGCCCGCGCGGGAGAAGCAATGAGCAGTTCTTC. Protein product: CASSPRGRSNEQFF.

This rearrangement joins TRBV10-3 to TRBJ2-1; 7 bases match TRBD1. This CDR3 contains 15 residues. J gave up 6 bases and V 3 bases, and 8 bases lay outside the gene matches. Germline CDR1 ENHRY, CDR2 SYGVKD. The chain's CDR3 is CAISDRQGDPNEQFF. The CDR3 DNA sequence: TGTGCCATCAGTGACCGGCAGGGGGACCCCAATGAGCAGTTCTTC.

The J gene is TRBJ2-5, the V gene TRBV11-2; TRBD1 might be the D (6 bases). V shed 5 bases and J shed 2 bases, with 21 bases lying between them. The CDR3 has 17 amino acids. Germline V gives CDR1 SGHAT, CDR2 FQNNGV. Here the CDR3 DNA reads TGTGCCAGCAGCAGCTTATTAGGGGGAAAGGGGCAAGAGACCCAGTACTTC. Its protein product is CASSSLLGGKGQETQYF. The whole variable domain, remainder taken from reference TRBV11-2 and TRBJ2-5, is EAGVAQSPRYKIIEKRQSVAFWCNPISGHATLYWYQQILGQGPKLLIQFQNNGVVDDSQLPKDRFSAERLKGVDSTLKIQPAKLEDSAVYLCASSSLLGGKGQETQYFGPGTRLLVL.

The chain has TRBV6-5 and TRBJ2-7; a possible D gene is TRBD2 (5 bases). The V end was cut by 11 bases, the J end by 4 bases, with 6 bases between. The CDR3 is made up of 9 amino acids. Germline CDR1 MNHEY, CDR2 SVGAGI. CDR3 protein: CAGGYEQYF. In DNA, the CDR3 is TGTGCCGGAGGATACGAGCAGTACTTC.

This clone was detected only once. The chain is built from TRBV7-2 and TRBJ2-7; D might be TRBD2 (5 bases). The CDR3 has 12 amino acids. CDR1 is SGHTA and CDR2 is FQGNSA in the germline V gene. The V end was cut by 1 base, the J end by 6 bases, with 7 bases between. The CDR3 nucleotides are TGTGCCAGCAGCTTAGGACGGGGCGAGCAGTACTTC. Amino acids: CASSLGRGEQYF. Full variable domain (outside the CDR3, taken from reference TRBV7-2 and TRBJ2-7): GAGVSQSPSNKVTEKGKDVELRCDPISGHTALYWYRQSLGQGLEFLIYFQGNSAPDKSGLPSDRFSAERTGGSVSTLTIQRTQQEDSAVYLCASSLGRGEQYFGPGTRLTVT.

V gene TRBV7-8 combines with J gene TRBJ2-1, with a weak D call TRBD2 (5 bases). V lost 5 bases and J 9 bases, leaving 11 bases between the germline ends. This CDR3 comprises 12 residues. Germline V gives CDR1 SGHVS, CDR2 FQNEAQ. The CDR3, as DNA: TGTGCCAGCAGCACCCGACGGGGTGAGCAGTTCTTC. This codes for CASSTRRGEQFF.

This rearrangement joins TRBV5-4 to TRBJ1-3; D uncertain. Germline CDR1 is SGHNT and CDR2 is YYREEE (reference sequence). V dropped 4 bases and J dropped 4 bases, with 12 bases sitting between them. This CDR3 contains 14 residues. In DNA form, the CDR3 reads TGTGCCAGCAGCCTGGATATCGCGGGAAACACCATATATTTT. Encoded protein: CASSLDIAGNTIYF.

V gene TRBV2 combines with J gene TRBJ2-5; D possibly corresponds to TRBD1 (6 bases). The CDR3 is made up of 14 amino acids. CDR1 is SNHLY, CDR2 FYNNEI, per germline. V lost 6 bases, J lost 0 bases, and 11 bases lay in between. The CDR3 loop reads CASSPGQYQETQYF. CDR3 nucleotide sequence: TGTGCCAGCAGCCCCGGACAGTACCAAGAGACCCAGTACTTC.

As DNA, the CDR3 is TGCGCCAGCAGTGGGGTTGCTAGCGGATCTAGGTTGCAGTATTTT. It yields the protein CASSGVASGSRLQYF. V usage is TRBV4-3 and J usage is TRBJ2-3, with 7 bases that match TRBD2. CDR1 is LGHNA and CDR2 is YSLEER in the germline V gene. The CDR3 is made up of 15 amino acids. V was pared by 6 bases and J by 11 bases, with 17 bases of the junction left unmatched.

In its sample, this clone was seen once. The chain couples TRBV10-3 to TRBJ1-6, with 7 bases identical to TRBD1. The junction had 13 bases not matched to a gene; V was cut back by 10 bases and J by 7 bases. The length of the CDR3 is 15 residues. Germline-derived CDR1 and CDR2 are ENHRY and SYGVKD. This CDR3 reads CATGASRDRNSPLHF. The CDR3 DNA reads as TGTGCCACCGGCGCCAGCCGGGACAGAAATTCACCCCTCCACTTT.

The V and J genes are TRBV10-2 and TRBJ1-5, with D possibly being TRBD1 (5 bases). Deletions cut 6 bases from V and 4 bases from J, with 7 bases between. The CDR3 consists of 12 residues. Germline V CDR1 and CDR2: WSHSY, SAAADI. The CDR3 sequence is CASRDSNQPQHF. The CDR3 DNA reads as TGCGCCAGCAGAGACAGTAATCAGCCCCAGCATTTT.

J is TRBJ1-5 and V is TRBV6-5; no clear D gene. This CDR3 region has 15 residues. The germline V gene has CDR1 MNHEY and CDR2 SVGAGI. The ends were cut back, 6 bases at V and 4 bases at J, with 16 bases in the middle. CDR3 loop: CASSRTGDENQPQHF. As DNA, the CDR3 is TGTGCCAGCAGCCGGACCGGGGATGAAAATCAGCCCCAGCATTTT.

The rearrangement links TRBV27 to TRBJ2-3; 9 bases map to TRBD2. Germline CDR1 is MNHEY and CDR2 is SMNVEV (reference sequence). V trimming: 2 bases; J trimming: 1 base; junction bases outside the gene matches: 13. The CDR3 is 19 amino acids. The CDR3 DNA sequence: TGTGCCAGCAGTTTAGGCAGGGGGACTAGCTCACTCGGCACAGATACGCAGTATTTT. It is translated as CASSLGRGTSSLGTDTQYF.

This clone is a singleton in its sample. V and J are TRBV29-1 and TRBJ2-5; 12 bases align to TRBD2. CDR3 length equals 16 residues. Germline values: CDR1 SQVTM, CDR2 ANQGSEA. After removal of 6 bases from V and 2 bases from J, the junction contained 10 bases not matched to a gene. The CDR3 coding sequence is TGCAGCGTACCCGGGACTAGCGGGCGACCTCAAGAGACCCAGTACTTC. Translation: CSVPGTSGRPQETQYF.

The V call is TRBV6-1, the J call TRBJ2-1, with 7 positions matching TRBD1. The J segment lost 9 bases and the V segment lost 3 bases, leaving 11 bases of the junction unmatched. Germline V gene lookup returns CDR1 MNHNS and CDR2 SASEGT. This CDR3 is built from 15 residues. The CDR3 DNA reads TGTGCCAGCAGTGACGCCGGGACAGCTGCCGGTGAGCAGTTCTTC. It yields the protein CASSDAGTAAGEQFF.

The chain carries TRBV6-5 and TRBJ2-1; TRBD1 aligns across 8 bases. Germline V gene lookup returns CDR1 MNHEY and CDR2 SVGAGI. Unmatched junction bases numbered 5, after V lost 6 bases and J lost 1 base. This CDR3 spans 15 amino acids. The CDR3 coding sequence is TGTGCCAGCAGCAAAAGACAGGGGTCCTACAATGAGCAGTTCTTC. This sequence encodes CASSKRQGSYNEQFF.

V and J are TRBV15 and TRBJ2-2, with D possibly being TRBD1 (5 bases). V dropped 1 base and J dropped 1 base, with 10 bases sitting between them. The CDR3 extends over 16 amino acids. The germline V gene has CDR1 LNHNV and CDR2 YYDKDF (reference sequence). The DNA of the CDR3 is TGTGCCACCAGCAGAGGGAAGCAGGGGAACACCGGGGAGCTGTTTTTT. This sequence encodes CATSRGKQGNTGELFF.